This entry lists 17 T cell receptor beta chains sequenced from one sample in a study of blood T cell repertoires in COVID-19. Some clones are missing from TCRdb's copy, which holds only in-frame ones; the method was immunoSEQ multiplex PCR. The table lists 95,000 to 110,000 clones, approximately 90% of them singletons. The source material was peripheral blood. Receptors were obtained from a man aged 50-60 years in a cohort sampled during active COVID-19.

CDR3 DNA: TGTGCCAGCAGCTTAGGGGGACAGGGGGGTGAAAAACTGTTTTTT. Protein: CASSLGGQGGEKLFF. V is TRBV11-2 and J is TRBJ1-4, with 11 bases lining up with TRBD1. Looked up from germline, CDR1 is SGHAT and CDR2 is FQNNGV. Trimming removed 1 base from V and 7 bases from J; junction bases left unmatched: 2. CDR3 length equals 15 residues.

The V and J genes are TRBV28 and TRBJ1-1, with D hard to call. Germline CDR1 is MDHEN and CDR2 is SYDVKM. This CDR3 comprises 13 residues. The V end lost 6 bases, the J end lost 8 bases, and 16 bases lay between the germline ends. This CDR3 reads CASSLGRTAEAFF. As DNA, the CDR3 is TGTGCCAGCAGCCTGGGGAGAACAGCGGAAGCTTTCTTT.

The chain carries TRBV19 and TRBJ2-1; possible D gene TRBD2, 5 bases. The ends were cut back, 1 base at V and 6 bases at J, with 13 bases in the middle. Looked up from germline, CDR1 is LNHDA and CDR2 is SQIVND (reference sequence). CDR3 size: 15 residues. The chain's CDR3 is CASSIGSGSSNEQFF. The CDR3 coding sequence is TGTGCCAGTAGTATAGGCAGCGGATCGTCCAATGAGCAGTTCTTC.

The rearrangement joins TRBV5-1 to TRBJ2-7; tentatively, D is TRBD2 (6 bases). The V gene lost 6 bases and the J gene lost 0 bases, with 13 bases spanning the gap. Germline CDR1 SGHRS, CDR2 YFSETQ. The CDR3 extends over 14 amino acids. DNA of the CDR3: TGCGCCAGCAACCCTGGGGGGAGCTCCTACGAGCAGTACTTC. Its protein product is CASNPGGSSYEQYF.

J is TRBJ2-1 and V is TRBV11-3; 7 bases fit TRBD1. Unmatched junction bases numbered 2, after V lost 8 bases and J lost 1 base. The CDR3 loop spans 13 amino acids. Per germline, CDR1 SGHNT and CDR2 YENEEA. CDR3 DNA sequence: TGTGCCAGCGGGACAGCGTCCTACAATGAGCAGTTCTTC. This gives the protein CASGTASYNEQFF.

V usage is TRBV2 and J usage is TRBJ1-1; D may be TRBD1 (5 bases). CDR1 and CDR2 from the germline V gene are SNHLY and FYNNEI. CDR3 length: 14 residues. Trimming left V 7 bases short and J 1 base short, with 13 bases between. CDR3 DNA sequence: TGTGCCAGCACCCCCAGGGCAGAGAACACTGAAGCTTTCTTT. The encoded protein is CASTPRAENTEAFF.

This sequence joins TRBV7-9 and TRBJ2-1; no definite D call. The CDR3 contains 15 residues. Trimming pared 3 bases from V and 0 bases from J, leaving 9 bases between. Germline lookup yields CDR1 SEHNR and CDR2 FQNEAQ (reference sequence). The CDR3 here is CASSLSATSYNEQFF. CDR3 bases: TGTGCCAGCAGCTTGAGCGCCACCTCCTACAATGAGCAGTTCTTC.

J is TRBJ2-5 and V is TRBV5-4, with 8 bases aligning to TRBD2. From germline, CDR1 is SGHNT and CDR2 YYREEE (reference sequence). J lost 3 bases, V lost 4 bases, and 14 bases had no gene match. The CDR3 is 17 residues long. Here the CDR3 DNA reads TGTGCCAGCAGCCTATACGACTTCGGTAGCGGGGAAGAGACCCAGTACTTC. Protein sequence: CASSLYDFGSGEETQYF.

DNA for the CDR3: TGTGCCACCAGTGATTCGACAACCGAACAGGGAGGCACAGATACGCAGTATTTT. Translation: CATSDSTTEQGGTDTQYF. The chain employs TRBV24-1 and TRBJ2-3; D perhaps matches TRBD1 (6 bases). Germline loops: CDR1 KGHDR, CDR2 SFDVKD. The CDR3 spans 18 residues. V lost 2 bases to trimming and J lost 1 base, with 18 bases between them.

V usage is TRBV5-1 and J usage is TRBJ2-7, with D perhaps matching TRBD1 (5 bases). Germline V gene sequence: CDR1 SGHRS, CDR2 YFSETQ. The CDR3 length is 13 residues. V lost 4 bases, J lost 3 bases, and 11 bases lay in between. The CDR3 sequence: CASSRGDSYEQYV. The CDR3 DNA reads TGCGCCAGCAGCCGAGGAGACAGCTACGAGCAGTACGTC.

The chain recombines TRBV7-9 with TRBJ2-1; D gene uncertain. CDR1 is SEHNR, CDR2 FQNEAQ, per germline (reference sequence). The V gene lost 2 bases and the J gene lost 1 base, with 9 bases spanning the gap. The CDR3 spans 15 residues. The CDR3 coding sequence is TGTGCCAGCAGCTTAACGGCAGCGTCCTACAATGAGCAGTTCTTC. Translation: CASSLTAASYNEQFF.

V gene TRBV7-2 combines with J gene TRBJ2-7, with 8 positions matching TRBD2. Germline loops: CDR1 SGHTA, CDR2 FQGNSA. This CDR3 contains 14 residues. V gave up 2 bases and J gave up 5 bases; unmatched junction bases: 5. This chain's CDR3 is CASSLKAGAHEQYF. The CDR3 DNA is TGTGCCAGCAGCTTAAAAGCGGGGGCCCACGAGCAGTACTTC.

This rearrangement joins TRBV3-1 (or the pseudogene TRBV3-2) to TRBJ2-5; 8 bases map to TRBD1. The J segment lost 4 bases and the V segment lost 4 bases, leaving 5 bases of the junction unmatched. The CDR3 totals 14 residues. In germline, CDR1 is LGHDT, CDR2 YNNKEL (reference sequence). In nucleotides, the CDR3 is TGTGCCAGCAGCCGACGGACAGGGACAGAGACCCAGTACTTC. Amino acids: CASSRRTGTETQYF.

This chain uses TRBV5-4 with TRBJ1-2; D ambiguous. V was clipped by 3 bases and J by 2 bases, with 14 bases between them. In germline, CDR1 is SGHNT, CDR2 YYREEE (reference sequence). This CDR3 is built from 15 residues. This CDR3 is CASSSNLLVNYGYTF. The CDR3 region has the DNA TGTGCCAGCAGCTCAAATCTCCTAGTAAACTATGGCTACACCTTC.

This rearrangement joins TRBV6-5 to TRBJ1-5, with TRBD1 identical over 9 bases. The V gene end was trimmed by 6 bases and the J gene end by 7 bases; junction bases not matched to a gene: 4. CDR3 size: 13 residues. Looked up from germline, CDR1 is MNHEY and CDR2 is SVGAGI. CDR3 coding DNA: TGTGCCAGCAGGGACAGGGGAGGCCAGCCCCAGCATTTT. Translated: CASRDRGGQPQHF.

This clone appeared a few times. V usage is TRBV7-9 and J usage is TRBJ1-6, with TRBD1 identical over 12 bases. V gave up 5 bases and J gave up 8 bases; unmatched junction bases: 4. The CDR3 sequence is 15 residues long. Germline lookup yields CDR1 SEHNR and CDR2 FQNEAQ (reference sequence). The CDR3, as DNA: TGTGCCAGCAGCGTGGGACAGGGGGCAGATTCACCCCTCCACTTT. Its protein product is CASSVGQGADSPLHF. Full variable domain (missing parts from reference TRBV7-9 and TRBJ1-6): DTGVSQNPRHKITKRGQNVTFRCDPISEHNRLYWYRQTLGQGPEFLTYFQNEAQLEKSRLLSDRFSAERPKGSFSTLEIQRTEQGDSAMYLCASSVGQGADSPLHFGNGTRLTVT.

The J gene is TRBJ2-2, the V gene TRBV9; 9 nucleotides line up with TRBD1. With V trimmed by 7 bases and J by 6 bases, 7 bases remained unmatched. This CDR3 is built from 14 residues. The germline gives CDR1 SGDLS, CDR2 YYNGEE. Written as DNA, the CDR3 is TGTGCCAGCCGAGGGACAGGGAAGCCCGGGGAGCTGTTTTTT. Encoded protein: CASRGTGKPGELFF.